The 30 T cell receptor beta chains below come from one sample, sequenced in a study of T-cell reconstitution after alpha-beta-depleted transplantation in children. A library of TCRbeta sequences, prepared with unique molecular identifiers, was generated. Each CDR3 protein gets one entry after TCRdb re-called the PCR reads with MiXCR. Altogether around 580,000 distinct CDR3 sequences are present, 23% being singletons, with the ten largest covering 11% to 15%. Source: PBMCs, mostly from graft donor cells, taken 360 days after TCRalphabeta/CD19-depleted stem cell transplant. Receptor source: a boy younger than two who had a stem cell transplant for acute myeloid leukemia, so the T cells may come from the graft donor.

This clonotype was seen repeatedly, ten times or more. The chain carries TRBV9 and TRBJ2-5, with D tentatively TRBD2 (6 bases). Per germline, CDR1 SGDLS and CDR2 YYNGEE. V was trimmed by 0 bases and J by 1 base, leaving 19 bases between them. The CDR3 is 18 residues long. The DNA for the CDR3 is TGTGCCAGCAGCGTAGGAGCCGGAGGGCCGGGACTCCAAGAGACCCAGTACTTC. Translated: CASSVGAGGPGLQETQYF.

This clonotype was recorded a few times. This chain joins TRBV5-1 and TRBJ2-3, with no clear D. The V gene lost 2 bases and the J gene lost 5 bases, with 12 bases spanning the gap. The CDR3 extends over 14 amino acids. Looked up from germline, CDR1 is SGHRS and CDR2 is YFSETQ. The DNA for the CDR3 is TGCGCCAGCAGCTTCTCCCGAGCCCTAGATACGCAGTATTTT. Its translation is CASSFSRALDTQYF.

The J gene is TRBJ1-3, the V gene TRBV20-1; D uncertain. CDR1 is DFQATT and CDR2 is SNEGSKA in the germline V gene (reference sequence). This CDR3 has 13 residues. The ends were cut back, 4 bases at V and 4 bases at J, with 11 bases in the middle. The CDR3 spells CSATNDPGNTIYF. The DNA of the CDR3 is TGCAGTGCTACTAATGACCCCGGAAACACCATATATTTT.

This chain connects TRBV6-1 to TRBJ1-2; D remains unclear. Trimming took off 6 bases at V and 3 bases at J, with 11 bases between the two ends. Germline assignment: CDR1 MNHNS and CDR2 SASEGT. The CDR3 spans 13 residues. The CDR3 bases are TGTGCCAGCAGCCGCCTAAGTTACTATGGCTACACCTTC. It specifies CASSRLSYYGYTF.

The CDR3, as DNA: TGTGCCAGCAGAGGGGGTTCCTACGAGCAGTACGTC. Translation: CASRGGSYEQYV. The genes are TRBV28 and TRBJ2-7; tentatively, D is TRBD1 (6 bases). The V gene lost 6 bases and the J gene lost 1 base, with 7 bases spanning the gap. This CDR3 spans 12 amino acids. Germline V gene data show CDR1 as MDHEN and CDR2 as SYDVKM.

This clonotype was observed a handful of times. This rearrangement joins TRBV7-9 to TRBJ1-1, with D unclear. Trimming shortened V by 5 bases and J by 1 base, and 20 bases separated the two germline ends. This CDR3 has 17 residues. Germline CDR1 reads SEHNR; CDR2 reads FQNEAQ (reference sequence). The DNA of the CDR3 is TGTGCCAGCAGCCCCCTGGTGGCAGGTACTGGGAACACTGAAGCTTTCTTT. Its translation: CASSPLVAGTGNTEAFF.

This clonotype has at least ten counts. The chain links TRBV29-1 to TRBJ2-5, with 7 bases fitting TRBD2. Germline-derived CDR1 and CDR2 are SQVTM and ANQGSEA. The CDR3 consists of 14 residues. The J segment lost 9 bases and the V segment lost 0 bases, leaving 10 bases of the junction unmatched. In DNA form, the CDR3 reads TGCAGCGTTGAAGATCTGGGAGGGTCCCGGGCCCAGTACTTC. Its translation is CSVEDLGGSRAQYF.

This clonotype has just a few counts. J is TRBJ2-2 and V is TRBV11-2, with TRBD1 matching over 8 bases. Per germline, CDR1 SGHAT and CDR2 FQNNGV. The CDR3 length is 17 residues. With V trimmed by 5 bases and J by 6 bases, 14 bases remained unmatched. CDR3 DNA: TGTGCCAGCAGCCATCCCAGACAGACAGGGGTCTCCGGGGAGCTGTTTTTT. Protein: CASSHPRQTGVSGELFF.

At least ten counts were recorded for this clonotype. The CDR3 spells CASRGEDRQETQYF. The CDR3 DNA sequence: TGTGCCAGCAGGGGGGAGGACCGCCAAGAGACCCAGTACTTC. This chain uses TRBV25-1 with TRBJ2-5; maybe TRBD2 (6 bases). There are 14 residues in the CDR3. Germline-derived CDR1 and CDR2 are MGHDK and SYGVNS. V was shortened by 6 bases and J by 1 base, with 12 bases between the two germline ends. Full variable domain (outside the CDR3, taken from reference TRBV25-1 and TRBJ2-5): EADIYQTPRYLVIGTGKKITLECSQTMGHDKMYWYQQDPGMELHLIHYSYGVNSTEKGDLSSESTVSRIRTEHFPLTLESARPSHTSQYLCASRGEDRQETQYFGPGTRLLVL.

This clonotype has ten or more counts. The chain's CDR3 is CSVEIGSSYEQYF. The CDR3 DNA follows: TGCAGCGTTGAAATCGGAAGCTCCTACGAGCAGTACTTC. The V call is TRBV29-1, the J call TRBJ2-7; D is unclear. Germline CDR1 is SQVTM and CDR2 is ANQGSEA. The V and J ends lost 2 bases and 0 bases respectively, with 8 bases between them. The CDR3 covers 13 residues.

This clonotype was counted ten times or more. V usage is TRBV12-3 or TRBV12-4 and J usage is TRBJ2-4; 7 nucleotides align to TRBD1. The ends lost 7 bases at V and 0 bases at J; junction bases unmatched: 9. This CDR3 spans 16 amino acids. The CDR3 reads CASTLATGLAKNIQYF. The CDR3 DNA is TGTGCCAGCACCTTAGCGACAGGGCTAGCCAAAAACATTCAGTACTTC.

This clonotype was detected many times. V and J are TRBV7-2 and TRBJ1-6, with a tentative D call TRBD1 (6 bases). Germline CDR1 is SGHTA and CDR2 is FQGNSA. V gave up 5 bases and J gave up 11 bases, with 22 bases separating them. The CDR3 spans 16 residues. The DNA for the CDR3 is TGTGCCAGCAGCCAAAGGGGATCAGGGACATTAACACCCCTCCACTTT. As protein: CASSQRGSGTLTPLHF.

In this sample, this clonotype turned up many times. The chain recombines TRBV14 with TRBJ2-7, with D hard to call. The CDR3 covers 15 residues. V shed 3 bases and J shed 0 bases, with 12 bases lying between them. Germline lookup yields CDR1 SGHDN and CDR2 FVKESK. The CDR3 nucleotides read TGTGCCAGCAGCCATACTCGAGGCCGCTCCTACGAGCAGTACTTC. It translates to CASSHTRGRSYEQYF.

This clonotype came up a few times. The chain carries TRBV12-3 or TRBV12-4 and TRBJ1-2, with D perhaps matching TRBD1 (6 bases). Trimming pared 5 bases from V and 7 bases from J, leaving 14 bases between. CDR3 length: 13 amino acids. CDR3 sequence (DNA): TGTGCCAGCAGTCTTGACAGGCGGGCTGGCTACACCTTC. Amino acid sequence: CASSLDRRAGYTF.

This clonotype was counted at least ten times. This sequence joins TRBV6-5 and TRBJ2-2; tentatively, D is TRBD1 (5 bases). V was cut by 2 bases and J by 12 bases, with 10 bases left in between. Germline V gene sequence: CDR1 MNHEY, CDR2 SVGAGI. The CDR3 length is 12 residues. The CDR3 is CASSYGASKLFF. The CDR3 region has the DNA TGTGCCAGCAGTTACGGGGCGAGCAAGCTGTTTTTT.

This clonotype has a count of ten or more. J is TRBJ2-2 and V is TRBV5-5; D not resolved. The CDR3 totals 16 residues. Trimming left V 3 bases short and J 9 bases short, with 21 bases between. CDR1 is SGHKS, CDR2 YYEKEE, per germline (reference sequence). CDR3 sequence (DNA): TGTGCCAGCAGCTGGCCCCCGGGTGCTGTTAATCGGGAGCTGTTTTTT. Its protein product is CASSWPPGAVNRELFF.

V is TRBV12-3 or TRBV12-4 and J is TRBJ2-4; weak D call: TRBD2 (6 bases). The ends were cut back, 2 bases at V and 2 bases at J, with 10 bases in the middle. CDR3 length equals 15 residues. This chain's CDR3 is CASSLLAGPKNIQYF. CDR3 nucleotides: TGTGCCAGCAGTTTATTGGCGGGACCCAAAAACATTCAGTACTTC.

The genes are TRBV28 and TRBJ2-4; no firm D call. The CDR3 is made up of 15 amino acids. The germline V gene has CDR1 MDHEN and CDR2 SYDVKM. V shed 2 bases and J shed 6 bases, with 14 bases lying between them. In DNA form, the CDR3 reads TGTGCCAGCAGTTTACCCGCCATCCCGGGAAACATTCAGTACTTC. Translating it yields CASSLPAIPGNIQYF.

CDR3 protein: CASSQTVGDTQYF. The CDR3 coding sequence is TGCGCCAGCAGCCAAACGGTCGGAGATACGCAGTATTTT. V and J are TRBV4-3 and TRBJ2-3; D is unclear. With 2 bases removed from V and 5 bases from J, the gap between germline ends came to 8 bases. CDR3 length equals 13 residues. From germline, CDR1 is LGHNA and CDR2 YSLEER.

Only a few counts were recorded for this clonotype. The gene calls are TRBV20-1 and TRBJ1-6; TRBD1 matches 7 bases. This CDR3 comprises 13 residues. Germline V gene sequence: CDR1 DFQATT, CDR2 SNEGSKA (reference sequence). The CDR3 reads CSGGQRNNSPLHF. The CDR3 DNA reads TGCAGCGGGGGACAGAGAAATAATTCACCCCTCCACTTT.

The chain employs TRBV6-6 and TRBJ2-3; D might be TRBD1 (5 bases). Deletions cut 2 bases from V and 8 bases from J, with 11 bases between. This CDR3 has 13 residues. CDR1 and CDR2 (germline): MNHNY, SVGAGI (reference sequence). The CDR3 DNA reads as TGTGCCAGCAGTTACAGGGGTCTTCTTACGCAGTATTTT. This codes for CASSYRGLLTQYF.

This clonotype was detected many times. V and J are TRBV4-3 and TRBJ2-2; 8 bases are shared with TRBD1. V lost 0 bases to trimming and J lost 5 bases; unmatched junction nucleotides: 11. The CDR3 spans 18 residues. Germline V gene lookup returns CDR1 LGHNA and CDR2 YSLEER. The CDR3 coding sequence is TGCGCCAGCAGCCAAGAAGTCCGACAGGGGCTATGGACCGGGGAGCTGTTTTTT. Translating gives CASSQEVRQGLWTGELFF.

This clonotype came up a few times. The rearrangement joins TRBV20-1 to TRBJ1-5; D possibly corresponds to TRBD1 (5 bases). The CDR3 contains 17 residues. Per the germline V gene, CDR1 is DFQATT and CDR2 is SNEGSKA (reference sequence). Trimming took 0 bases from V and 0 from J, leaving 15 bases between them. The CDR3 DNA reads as TGCAGTGCTAGAGATGAGGGACGGCTTCCTAGCAATCAGCCCCAGCATTTT. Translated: CSARDEGRLPSNQPQHF.

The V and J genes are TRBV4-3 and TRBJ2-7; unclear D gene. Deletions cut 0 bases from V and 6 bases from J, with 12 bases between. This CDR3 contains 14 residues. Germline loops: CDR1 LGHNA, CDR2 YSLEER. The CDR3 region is CASSQEGLVSEQYF. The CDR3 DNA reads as TGCGCCAGCAGCCAAGAGGGTCTAGTTAGCGAGCAGTACTTC.

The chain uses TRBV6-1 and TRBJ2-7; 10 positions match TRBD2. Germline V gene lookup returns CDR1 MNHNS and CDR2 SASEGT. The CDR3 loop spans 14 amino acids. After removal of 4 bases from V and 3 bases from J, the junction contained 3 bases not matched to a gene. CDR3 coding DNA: TGTGCCAGCAGTGCGACTAGCGGGCTCTACGAGCAGTACTTC. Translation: CASSATSGLYEQYF.

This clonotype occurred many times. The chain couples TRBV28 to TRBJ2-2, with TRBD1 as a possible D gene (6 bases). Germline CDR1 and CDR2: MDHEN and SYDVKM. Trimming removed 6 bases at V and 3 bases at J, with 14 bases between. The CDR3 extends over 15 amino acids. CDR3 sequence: CASRRGQGYTGELFF. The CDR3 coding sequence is TGTGCCAGCAGACGGGGCCAGGGGTACACCGGGGAGCTGTTTTTT.

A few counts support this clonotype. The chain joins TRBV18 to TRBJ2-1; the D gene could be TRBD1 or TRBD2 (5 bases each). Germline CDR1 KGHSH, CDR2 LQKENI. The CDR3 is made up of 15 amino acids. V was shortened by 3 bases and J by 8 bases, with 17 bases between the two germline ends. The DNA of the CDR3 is TGTGCCAGCTCACCCCGAGGGGATCCCATCGATGAGCAGTTCTTC. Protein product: CASSPRGDPIDEQFF.

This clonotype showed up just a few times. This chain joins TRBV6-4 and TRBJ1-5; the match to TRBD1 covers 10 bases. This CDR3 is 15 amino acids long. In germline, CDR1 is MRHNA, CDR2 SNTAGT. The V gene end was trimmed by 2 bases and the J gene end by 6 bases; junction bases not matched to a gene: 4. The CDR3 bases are TGTGCCAGCAGTGACCGGGACAGGGGAGTTCAGCCCCAGCATTTT. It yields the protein CASSDRDRGVQPQHF.

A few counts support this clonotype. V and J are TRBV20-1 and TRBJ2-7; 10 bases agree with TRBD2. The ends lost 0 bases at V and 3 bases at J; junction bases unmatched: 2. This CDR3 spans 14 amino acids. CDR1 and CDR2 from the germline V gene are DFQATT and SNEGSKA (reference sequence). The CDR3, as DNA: TGCAGTGCTAGAGAATCTAGCGGGGGCTACGAGCAGTACTTC. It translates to CSARESSGGYEQYF.

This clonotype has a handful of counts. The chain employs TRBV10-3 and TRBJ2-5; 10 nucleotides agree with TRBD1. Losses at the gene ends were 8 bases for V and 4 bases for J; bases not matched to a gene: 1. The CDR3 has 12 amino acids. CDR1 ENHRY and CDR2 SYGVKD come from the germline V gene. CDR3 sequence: CAIGQGGETQYF. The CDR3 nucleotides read TGTGCCATCGGACAGGGGGGAGAGACCCAGTACTTC.